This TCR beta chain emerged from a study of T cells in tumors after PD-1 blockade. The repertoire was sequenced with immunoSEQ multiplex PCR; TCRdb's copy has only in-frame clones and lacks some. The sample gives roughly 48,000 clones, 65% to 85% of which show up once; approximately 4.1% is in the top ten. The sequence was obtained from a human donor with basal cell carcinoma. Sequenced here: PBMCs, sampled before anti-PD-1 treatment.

The CDR3 sequence is CSVTGTSGDADTQYF. CDR3 sequence (DNA): TGCAGCGTAACCGGGACTAGCGGGGATGCAGATACGCAGTATTTT. The chain carries TRBV29-1 and TRBJ2-3; 13 bases fit TRBD2. Unmatched junction bases numbered 7, after V lost 6 bases and J lost 4 bases. The germline gives CDR1 SQVTM, CDR2 ANQGSEA. The CDR3 length is 15 residues.